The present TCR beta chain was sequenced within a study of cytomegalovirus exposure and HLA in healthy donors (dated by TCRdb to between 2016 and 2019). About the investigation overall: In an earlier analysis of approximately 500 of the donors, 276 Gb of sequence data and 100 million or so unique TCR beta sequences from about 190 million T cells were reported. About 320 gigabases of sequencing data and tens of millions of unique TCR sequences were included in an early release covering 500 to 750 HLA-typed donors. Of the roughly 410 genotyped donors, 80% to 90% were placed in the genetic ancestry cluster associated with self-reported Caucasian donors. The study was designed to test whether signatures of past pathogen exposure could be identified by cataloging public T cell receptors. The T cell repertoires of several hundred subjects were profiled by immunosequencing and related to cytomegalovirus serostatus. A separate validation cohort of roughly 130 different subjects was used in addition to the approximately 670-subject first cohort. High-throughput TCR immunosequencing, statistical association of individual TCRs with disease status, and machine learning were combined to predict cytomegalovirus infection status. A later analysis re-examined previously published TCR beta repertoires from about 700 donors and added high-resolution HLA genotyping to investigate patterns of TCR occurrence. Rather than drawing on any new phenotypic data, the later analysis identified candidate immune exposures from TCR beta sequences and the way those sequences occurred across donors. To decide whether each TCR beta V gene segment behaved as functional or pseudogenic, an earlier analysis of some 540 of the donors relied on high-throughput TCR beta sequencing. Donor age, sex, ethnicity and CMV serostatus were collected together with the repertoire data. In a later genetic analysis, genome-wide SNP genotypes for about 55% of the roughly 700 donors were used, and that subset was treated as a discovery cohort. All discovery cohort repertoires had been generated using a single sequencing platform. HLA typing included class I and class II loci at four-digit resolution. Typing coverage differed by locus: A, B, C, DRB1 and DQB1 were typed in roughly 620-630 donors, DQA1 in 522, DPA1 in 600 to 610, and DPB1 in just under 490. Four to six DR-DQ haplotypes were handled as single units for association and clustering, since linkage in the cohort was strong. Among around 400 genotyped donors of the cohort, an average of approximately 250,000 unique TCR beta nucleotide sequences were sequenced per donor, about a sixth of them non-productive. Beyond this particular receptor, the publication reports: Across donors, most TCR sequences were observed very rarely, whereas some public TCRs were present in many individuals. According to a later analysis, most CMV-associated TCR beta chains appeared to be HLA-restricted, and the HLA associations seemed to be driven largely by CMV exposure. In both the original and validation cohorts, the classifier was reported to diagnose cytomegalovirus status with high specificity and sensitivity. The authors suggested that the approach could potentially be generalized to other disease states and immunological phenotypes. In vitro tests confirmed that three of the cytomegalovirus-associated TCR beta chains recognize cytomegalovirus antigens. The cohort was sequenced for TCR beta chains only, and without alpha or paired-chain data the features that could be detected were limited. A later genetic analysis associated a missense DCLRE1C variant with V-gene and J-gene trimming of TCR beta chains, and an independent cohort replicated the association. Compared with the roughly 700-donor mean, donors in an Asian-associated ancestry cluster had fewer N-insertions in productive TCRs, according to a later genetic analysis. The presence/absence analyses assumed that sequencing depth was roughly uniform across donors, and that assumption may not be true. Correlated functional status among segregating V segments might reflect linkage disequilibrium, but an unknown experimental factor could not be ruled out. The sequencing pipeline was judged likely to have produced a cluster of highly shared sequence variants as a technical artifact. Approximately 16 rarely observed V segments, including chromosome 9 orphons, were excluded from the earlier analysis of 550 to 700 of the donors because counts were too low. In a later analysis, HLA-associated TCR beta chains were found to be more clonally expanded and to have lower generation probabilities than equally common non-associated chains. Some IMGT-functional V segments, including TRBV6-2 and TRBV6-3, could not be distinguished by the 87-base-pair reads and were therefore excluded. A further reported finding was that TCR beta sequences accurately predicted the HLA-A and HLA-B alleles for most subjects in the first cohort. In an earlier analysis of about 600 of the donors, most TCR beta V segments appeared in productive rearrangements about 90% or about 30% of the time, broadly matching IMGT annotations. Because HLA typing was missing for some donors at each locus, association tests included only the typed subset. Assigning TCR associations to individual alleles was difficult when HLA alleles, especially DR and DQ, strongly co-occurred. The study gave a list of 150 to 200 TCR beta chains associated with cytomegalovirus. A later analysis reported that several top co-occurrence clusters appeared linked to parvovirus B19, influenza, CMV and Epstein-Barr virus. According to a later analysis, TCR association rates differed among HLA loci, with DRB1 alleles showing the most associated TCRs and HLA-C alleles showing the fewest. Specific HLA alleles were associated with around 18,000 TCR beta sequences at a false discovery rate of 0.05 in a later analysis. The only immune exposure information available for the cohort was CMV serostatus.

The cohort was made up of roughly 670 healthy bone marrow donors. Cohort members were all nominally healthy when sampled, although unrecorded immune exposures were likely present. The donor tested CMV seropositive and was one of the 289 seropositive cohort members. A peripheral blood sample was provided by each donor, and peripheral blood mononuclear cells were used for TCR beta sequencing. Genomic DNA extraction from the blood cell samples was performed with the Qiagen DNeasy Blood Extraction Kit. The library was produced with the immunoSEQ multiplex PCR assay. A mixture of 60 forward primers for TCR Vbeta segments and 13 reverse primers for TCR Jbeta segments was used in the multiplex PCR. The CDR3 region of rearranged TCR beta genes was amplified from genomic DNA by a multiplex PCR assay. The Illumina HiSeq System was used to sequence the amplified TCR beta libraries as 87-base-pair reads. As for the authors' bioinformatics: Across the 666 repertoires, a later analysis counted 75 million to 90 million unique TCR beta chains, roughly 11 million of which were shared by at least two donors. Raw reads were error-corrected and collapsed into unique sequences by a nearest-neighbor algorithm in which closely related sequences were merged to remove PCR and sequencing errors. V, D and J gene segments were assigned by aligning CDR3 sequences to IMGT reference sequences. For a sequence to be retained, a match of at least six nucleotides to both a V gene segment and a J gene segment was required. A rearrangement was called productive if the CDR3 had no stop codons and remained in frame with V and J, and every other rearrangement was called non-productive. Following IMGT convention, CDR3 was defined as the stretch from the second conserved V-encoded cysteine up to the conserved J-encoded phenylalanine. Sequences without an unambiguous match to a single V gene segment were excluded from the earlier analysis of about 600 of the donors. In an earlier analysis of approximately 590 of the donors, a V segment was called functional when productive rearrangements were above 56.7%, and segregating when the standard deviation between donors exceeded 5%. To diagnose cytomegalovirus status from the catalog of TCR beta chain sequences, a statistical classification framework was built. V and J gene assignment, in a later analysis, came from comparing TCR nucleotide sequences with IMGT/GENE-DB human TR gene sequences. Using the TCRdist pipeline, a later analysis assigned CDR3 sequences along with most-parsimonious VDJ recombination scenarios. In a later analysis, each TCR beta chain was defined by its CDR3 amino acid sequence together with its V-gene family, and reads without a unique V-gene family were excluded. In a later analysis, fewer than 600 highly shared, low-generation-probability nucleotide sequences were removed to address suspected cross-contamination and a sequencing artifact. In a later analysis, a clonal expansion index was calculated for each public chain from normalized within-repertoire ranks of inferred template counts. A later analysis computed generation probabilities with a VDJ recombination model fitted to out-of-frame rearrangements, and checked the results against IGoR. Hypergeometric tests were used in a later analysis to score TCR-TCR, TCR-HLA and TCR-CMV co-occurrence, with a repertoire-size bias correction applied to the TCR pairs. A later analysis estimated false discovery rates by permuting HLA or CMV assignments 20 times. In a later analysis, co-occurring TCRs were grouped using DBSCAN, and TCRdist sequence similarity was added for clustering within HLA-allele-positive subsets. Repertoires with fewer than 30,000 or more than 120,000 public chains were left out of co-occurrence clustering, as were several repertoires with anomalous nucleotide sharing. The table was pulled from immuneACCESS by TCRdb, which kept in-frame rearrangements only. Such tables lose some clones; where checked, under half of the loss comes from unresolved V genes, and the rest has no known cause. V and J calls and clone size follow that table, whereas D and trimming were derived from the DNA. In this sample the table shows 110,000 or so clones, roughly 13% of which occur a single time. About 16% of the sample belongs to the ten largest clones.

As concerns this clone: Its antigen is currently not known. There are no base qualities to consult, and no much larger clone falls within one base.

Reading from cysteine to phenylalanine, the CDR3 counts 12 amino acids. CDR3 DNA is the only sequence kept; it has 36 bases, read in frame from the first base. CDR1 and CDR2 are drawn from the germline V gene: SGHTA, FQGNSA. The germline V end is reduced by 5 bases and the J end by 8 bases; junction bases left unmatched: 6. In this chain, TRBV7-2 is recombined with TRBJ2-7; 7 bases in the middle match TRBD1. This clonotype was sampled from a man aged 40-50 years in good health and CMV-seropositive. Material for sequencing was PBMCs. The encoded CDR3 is CASSQDRVQQYF. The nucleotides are TGTGCCAGCAGCCAAGACAGGGTTCAGCAGTACTTC.